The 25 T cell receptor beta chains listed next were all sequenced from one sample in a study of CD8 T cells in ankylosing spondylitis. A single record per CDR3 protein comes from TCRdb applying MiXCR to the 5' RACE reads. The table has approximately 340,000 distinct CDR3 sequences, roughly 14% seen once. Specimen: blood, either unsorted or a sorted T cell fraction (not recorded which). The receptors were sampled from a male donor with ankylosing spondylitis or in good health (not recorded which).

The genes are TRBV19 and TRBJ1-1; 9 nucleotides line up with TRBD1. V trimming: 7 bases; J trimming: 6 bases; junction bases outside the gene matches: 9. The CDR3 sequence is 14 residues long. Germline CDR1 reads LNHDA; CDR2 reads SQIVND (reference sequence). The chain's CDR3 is CASKVTGGLAEAFF. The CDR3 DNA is TGTGCCAGTAAGGTGACAGGGGGTTTAGCTGAAGCTTTCTTT.

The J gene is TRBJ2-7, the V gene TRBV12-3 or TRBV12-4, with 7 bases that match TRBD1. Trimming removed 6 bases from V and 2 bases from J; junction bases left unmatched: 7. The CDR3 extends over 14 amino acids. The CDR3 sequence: CASRTDRDPYEQYF. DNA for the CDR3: TGTGCCAGCAGGACCGACAGGGACCCCTACGAGCAGTACTTC.

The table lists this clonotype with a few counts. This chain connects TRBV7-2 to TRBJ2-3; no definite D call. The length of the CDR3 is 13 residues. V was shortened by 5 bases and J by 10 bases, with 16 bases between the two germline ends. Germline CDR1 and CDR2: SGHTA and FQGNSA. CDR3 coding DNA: TGTGCCAGCAGCCCCCCCCGGACCCCTCCGCAGTATTTT. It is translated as CASSPPRTPPQYF.

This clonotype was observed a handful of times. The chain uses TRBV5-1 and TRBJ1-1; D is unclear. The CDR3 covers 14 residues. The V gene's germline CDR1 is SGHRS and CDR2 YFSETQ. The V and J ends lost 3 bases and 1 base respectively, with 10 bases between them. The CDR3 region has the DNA TGCGCCAGCAGCTCCCTAAGCTGGAACACTGAAGCTTTCTTT. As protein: CASSSLSWNTEAFF.

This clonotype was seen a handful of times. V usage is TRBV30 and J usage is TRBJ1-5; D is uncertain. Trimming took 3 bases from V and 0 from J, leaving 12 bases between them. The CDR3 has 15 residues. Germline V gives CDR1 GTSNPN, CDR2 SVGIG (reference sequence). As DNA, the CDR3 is TGTGCCTGGAGCCCCGGGAGTTATAGCAATCAGCCCCAGCATTTT. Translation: CAWSPGSYSNQPQHF.

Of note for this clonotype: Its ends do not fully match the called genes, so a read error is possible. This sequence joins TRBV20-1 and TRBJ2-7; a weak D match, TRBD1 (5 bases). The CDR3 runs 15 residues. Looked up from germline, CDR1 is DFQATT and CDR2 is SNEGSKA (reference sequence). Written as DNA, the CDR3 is TGCAGTGCAAGAGTCCCTCTGGCGCCAGCAGGGGAGCAGTACTTC. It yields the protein CSARVPLAPAGEQYF.

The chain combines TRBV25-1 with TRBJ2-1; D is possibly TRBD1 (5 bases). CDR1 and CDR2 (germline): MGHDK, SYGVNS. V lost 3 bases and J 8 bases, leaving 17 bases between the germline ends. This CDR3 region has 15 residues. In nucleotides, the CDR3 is TGTGCCAGCAGTGATATCGCCAGGGCCGTAGATGAGCAGTTCTTC. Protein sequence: CASSDIARAVDEQFF. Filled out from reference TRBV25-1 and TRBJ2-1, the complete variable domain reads EADIYQTPRYLVIGTGKKITLECSQTMGHDKMYWYQQDPGMELHLIHYSYGVNSTEKGDLSSESTVSRIRTEHFPLTLESARPSHTSQYLCASSDIARAVDEQFFGPGTRLTVL.

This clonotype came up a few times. The DNA for the CDR3 is TGTGCCAGCAGCTTAGGGGCAGCTTTTCATGGCTACACCTTC. Its protein product is CASSLGAAFHGYTF. The chain is built from TRBV7-2 and TRBJ1-2, with D uncertain. The CDR3 consists of 14 residues. V lost 1 base, J lost 6 bases, and 12 bases lay in between. Germline V gene sequence: CDR1 SGHTA, CDR2 FQGNSA.

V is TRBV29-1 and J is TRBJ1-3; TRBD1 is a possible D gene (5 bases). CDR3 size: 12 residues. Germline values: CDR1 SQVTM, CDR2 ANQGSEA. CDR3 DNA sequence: TGCAGTGGGGGGGGCTCTGGAAACACCATATATTTT. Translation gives CSGGGSGNTIYF.

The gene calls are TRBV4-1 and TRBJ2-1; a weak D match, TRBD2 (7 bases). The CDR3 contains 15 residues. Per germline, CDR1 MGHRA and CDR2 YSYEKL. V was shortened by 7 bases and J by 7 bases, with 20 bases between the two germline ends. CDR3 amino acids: CASNEEGGHVNEQFF. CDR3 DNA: TGCGCCAGCAACGAGGAGGGGGGGCACGTAAATGAGCAGTTCTTC.

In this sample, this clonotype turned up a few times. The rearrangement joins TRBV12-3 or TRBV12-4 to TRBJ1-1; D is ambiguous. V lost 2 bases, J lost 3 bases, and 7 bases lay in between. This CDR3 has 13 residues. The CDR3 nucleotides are TGTGCCAGCAGTTTAAGACGGCACACTGAAGCTTTCTTT. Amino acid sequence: CASSLRRHTEAFF.

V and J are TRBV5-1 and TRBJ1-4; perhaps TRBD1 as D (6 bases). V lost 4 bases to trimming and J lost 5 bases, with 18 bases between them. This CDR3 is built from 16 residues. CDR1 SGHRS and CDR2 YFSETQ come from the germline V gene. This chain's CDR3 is CASSPTGVRGNEKLFF. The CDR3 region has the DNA TGCGCCAGCAGCCCCACCGGGGTGAGGGGGAATGAAAAACTGTTTTTT.

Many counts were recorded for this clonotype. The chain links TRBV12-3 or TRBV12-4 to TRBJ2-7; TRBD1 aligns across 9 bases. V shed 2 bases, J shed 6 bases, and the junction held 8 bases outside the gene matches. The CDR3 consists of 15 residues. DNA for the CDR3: TGTGCCAGCAGTTTACGCGGACAGGGGTTGTTCGAGCAGTACTTC. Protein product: CASSLRGQGLFEQYF.

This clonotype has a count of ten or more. The CDR3 DNA reads as TGCAGCGCTTCTATCGGGGGGGGGCTGAACACTGAAGCTTTCTTT. Its protein product is CSASIGGGLNTEAFF. The rearrangement links TRBV29-1 to TRBJ1-1; weak D call: TRBD1 (6 bases). Trimming removed 7 bases at V and 0 bases at J, with 18 bases between. CDR1 and CDR2 (germline): SQVTM, ANQGSEA. The CDR3 loop spans 15 amino acids.

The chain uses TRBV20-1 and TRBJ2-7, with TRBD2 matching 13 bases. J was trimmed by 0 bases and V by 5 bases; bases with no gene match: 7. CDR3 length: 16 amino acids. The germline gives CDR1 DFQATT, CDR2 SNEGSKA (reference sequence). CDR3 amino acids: CSAQTSGRLSSYEQYF. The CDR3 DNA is TGCAGTGCTCAGACTAGCGGGAGGCTTAGCTCCTACGAGCAGTACTTC.

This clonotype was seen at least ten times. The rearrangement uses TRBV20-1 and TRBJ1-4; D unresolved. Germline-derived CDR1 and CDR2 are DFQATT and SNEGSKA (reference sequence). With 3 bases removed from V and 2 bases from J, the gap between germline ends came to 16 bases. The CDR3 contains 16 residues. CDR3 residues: CSASVGGRATNEKLFF. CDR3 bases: TGCAGTGCTAGTGTTGGAGGAAGGGCGACTAATGAAAAACTGTTTTTT.

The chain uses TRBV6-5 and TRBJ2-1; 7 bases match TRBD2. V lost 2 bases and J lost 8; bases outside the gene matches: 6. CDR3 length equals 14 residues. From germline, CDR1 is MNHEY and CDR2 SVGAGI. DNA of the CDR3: TGTGCCAGCAGTTACCCCTTCACTAGCGATGAGCAGTTCTTC. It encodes CASSYPFTSDEQFF.

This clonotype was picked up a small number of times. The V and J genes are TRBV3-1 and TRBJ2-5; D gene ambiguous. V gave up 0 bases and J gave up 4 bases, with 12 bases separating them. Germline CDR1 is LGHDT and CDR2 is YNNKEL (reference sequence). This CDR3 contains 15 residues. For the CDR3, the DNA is TGTGCCAGCAGCCAAGAATTGGGATTGGGAGAGACCCAGTACTTC. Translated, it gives CASSQELGLGETQYF.

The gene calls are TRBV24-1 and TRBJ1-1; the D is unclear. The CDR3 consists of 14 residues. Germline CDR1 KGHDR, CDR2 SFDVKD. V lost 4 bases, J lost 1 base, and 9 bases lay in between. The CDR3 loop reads CATSEVSRNTEAFF. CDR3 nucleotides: TGTGCCACCAGTGAGGTGAGTCGGAACACTGAAGCTTTCTTT.

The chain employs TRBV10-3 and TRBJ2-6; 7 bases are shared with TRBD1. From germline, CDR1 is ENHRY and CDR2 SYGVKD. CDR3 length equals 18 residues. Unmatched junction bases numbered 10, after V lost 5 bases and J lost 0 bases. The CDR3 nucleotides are TGTGCCATCAGTAAGGGACAGCCCATTATCTCTGGGGCCAACGTCCTGACTTTC. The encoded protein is CAISKGQPIISGANVLTF.

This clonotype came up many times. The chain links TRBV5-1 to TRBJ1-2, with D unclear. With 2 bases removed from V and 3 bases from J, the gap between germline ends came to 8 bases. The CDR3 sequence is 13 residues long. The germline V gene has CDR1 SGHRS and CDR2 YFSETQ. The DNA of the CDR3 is TGCGCCAGCAGCTTTAGGAGCGACTATGGCTACACCTTC. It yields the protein CASSFRSDYGYTF. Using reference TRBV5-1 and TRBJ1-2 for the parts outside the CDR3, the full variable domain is KAGVTQTPRYLIKTRGQQVTLSCSPISGHRSVSWYQQTPGQGLQFLFEYFSETQRNKGNFPGRFSGRQFSNSRSEMNVSTLELGDSALYLCASSFRSDYGYTFGSGTRLTVV.

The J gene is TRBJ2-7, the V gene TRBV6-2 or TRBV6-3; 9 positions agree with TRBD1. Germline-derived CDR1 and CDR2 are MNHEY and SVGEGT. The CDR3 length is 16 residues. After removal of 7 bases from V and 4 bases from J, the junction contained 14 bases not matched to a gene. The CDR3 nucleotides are TGTGCCAGCAATCCAAACAGCGGGACAGGGCTTTACGAGCAGTACTTC. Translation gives CASNPNSGTGLYEQYF.

CDR3 sequence: CAWSQKSVPFYEQYF. The DNA of the CDR3 is TGTGCCTGGAGTCAAAAGTCAGTCCCCTTCTACGAGCAGTACTTC. This sequence joins TRBV30 and TRBJ2-7; D gene uncertain. This CDR3 has 15 amino acids. Germline V CDR1 and CDR2: GTSNPN, SVGIG (reference sequence). With 2 bases removed from V and 3 bases from J, the gap between germline ends came to 17 bases.

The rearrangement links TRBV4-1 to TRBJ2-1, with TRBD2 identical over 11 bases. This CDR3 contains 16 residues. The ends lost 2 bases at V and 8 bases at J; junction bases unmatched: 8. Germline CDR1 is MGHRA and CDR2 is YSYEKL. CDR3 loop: CASSQFSGGGWDEQFF. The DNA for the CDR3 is TGCGCCAGCAGCCAATTTAGCGGGGGGGGTTGGGATGAGCAGTTCTTC.

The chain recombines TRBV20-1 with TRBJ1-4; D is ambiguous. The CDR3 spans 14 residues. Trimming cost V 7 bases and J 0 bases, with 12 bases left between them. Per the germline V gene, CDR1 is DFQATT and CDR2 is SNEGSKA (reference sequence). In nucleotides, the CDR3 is TGCAGTGTCCCGCGCGGGGCAACTAATGAAAAACTGTTTTTT. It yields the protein CSVPRGATNEKLFF.